The clone carrying this TCR beta chain was picked up many times. The sample originates from a study of T cells in Graves' hyperthyroidism and ophthalmopathy. The PBMCs had their origin in around 9.1 ml of fresh peripheral blood. Researchers took RNA transcripts and amplified the TCR beta CDR3 regions from them. Using the HTBI primer set, a first-round RT-PCR was run on the TCR CDR3. Each CDR3 protein gets one entry after TCRdb re-called the multiplex PCR reads with MiXCR. The repertoire consists of hundreds of thousands of distinct CDR3 sequences, with 15% to 20% occurring once and the leading ten covering 16%. CDR3 size: 15 residues. V lost 2 bases and J lost 3, with 13 bases in between. The germline CDR1 and CDR2 sequences are SGHAT and FQNNGV.

The sequenced material came from blood. The sequence was obtained from a woman in her fifties or sixties with Graves' hyperthyroidism that later progressed to Graves' ophthalmopathy. V gene TRBV11-2 combines with J gene TRBJ2-5; D is possibly TRBD2 (5 bases). The CDR3 protein is CASSLRLTGKETQYF. CDR3 sequence (DNA): TGTGCCAGCAGCTTAAGGCTGACGGGAAAAGAGACCCAGTACTTC.